Reported below is one T cell receptor (beta chain). The data are from a study of cytomegalovirus exposure and HLA in healthy donors. The CDR3 covers 12 residues. V was pared by 3 bases and J by 2 bases, with 4 bases between. Germline V lookup: CDR1 SNHLY, CDR2 FYNNEI. 60 Vbeta and 13 Jbeta primers were used in PCR. Generated by immunoSEQ multiplex PCR, the TCRdb table keeps only in-frame clones and is missing some. Of about 190,000 clones in the sample, around nine tenths were seen once. The V and J genes are TRBV2 and TRBJ1-1; no firm D call. The receptor's source is a young woman in good health and CMV-seronegative. The sequenced sample consisted of PBMCs. The CDR3 sequence is CASSEGNTEAFF. The CDR3 DNA reads as TGTGCCAGCAGTGAGGGCAACACTGAAGCTTTCTTT.